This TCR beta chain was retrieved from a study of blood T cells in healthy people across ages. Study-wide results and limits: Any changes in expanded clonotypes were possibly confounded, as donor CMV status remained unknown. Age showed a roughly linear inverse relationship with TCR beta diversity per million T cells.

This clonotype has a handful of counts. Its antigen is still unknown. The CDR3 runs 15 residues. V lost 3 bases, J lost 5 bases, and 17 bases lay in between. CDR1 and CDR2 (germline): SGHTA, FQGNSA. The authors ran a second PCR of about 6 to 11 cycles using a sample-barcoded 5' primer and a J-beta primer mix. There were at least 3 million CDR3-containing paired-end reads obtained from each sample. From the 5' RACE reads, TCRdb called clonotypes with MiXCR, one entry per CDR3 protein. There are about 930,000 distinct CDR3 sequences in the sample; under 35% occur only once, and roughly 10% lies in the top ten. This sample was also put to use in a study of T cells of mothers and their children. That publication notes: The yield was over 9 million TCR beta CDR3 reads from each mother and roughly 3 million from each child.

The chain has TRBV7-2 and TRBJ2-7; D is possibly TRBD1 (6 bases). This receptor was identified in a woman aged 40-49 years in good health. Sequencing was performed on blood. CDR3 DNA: TGTGCCAGCAGCTTTGTCTCAGGGGTGGGAAACGAGCAGTACTTC. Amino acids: CASSFVSGVGNEQYF.